The 5 T cell receptor beta chains in this list originate from one sample, sequenced in a study of regulatory T cells in long-lasting Graves disease. As to time point: newly diagnosed GD, antithyroid drugs for less than 3 months. From PBMCs, RNA was extracted and then used to make the TCR library. Arm-PCR of CDR3 regions and iRepertoire HTBI primers were used to build TCR beta libraries. TCRdb reprocessed the multiplex PCR reads via MiXCR and lists one record per CDR3 protein. The profile covers around 250,000 distinct CDR3 sequences, with around 17% appearing a single time and approximately 20% taken by the ten largest. The material sequenced was peripheral blood mononuclear cells (PBMCs), taken at new diagnosis, from a patient treated with antithyroid drugs. Receptors were obtained from a female donor with Graves disease.

This clonotype was found many times. The rearrangement joins TRBV7-9 to TRBJ1-4; D is undetermined. Deletions cut 3 bases from V and 3 bases from J, with 8 bases between. Germline-derived CDR1 and CDR2 are SEHNR and FQNEAQ (reference sequence). This CDR3 has 14 residues. The CDR3: CASSLEQSNEKLFF. The CDR3 coding sequence is TGTGCCAGCAGCTTGGAGCAGTCTAATGAAAAACTGTTTTTT. The full variable domain, with the rest looked up from reference TRBV7-9 and TRBJ1-4, is DTGVSQNPRHKITKRGQNVTFRCDPISEHNRLYWYRQTLGQGPEFLTYFQNEAQLEKSRLLSDRFSAERPKGSFSTLEIQRTEQGDSAMYLCASSLEQSNEKLFFGSGTQLSVL.

This clonotype has ten or more counts. V gene TRBV6-1 combines with J gene TRBJ2-5, with 10 nucleotides matching TRBD2. V dropped 3 bases and J dropped 4; count of bases not matched to a gene: 2. Germline loops: CDR1 MNHNS, CDR2 SASEGT. This CDR3 contains 14 residues. In DNA, the CDR3 is TGTGCCAGCAGTGACTTAGCGGGAGGAGAGACCCAGTACTTC. This codes for CASSDLAGGETQYF.

To note about this clonotype: At one of its ends the junction is not consistent with the germline gene, which may arise from a read error. V usage is TRBV6-6 and J usage is TRBJ2-7; D not certain. The CDR3 is 11 residues long. Germline CDR1 MNHNY, CDR2 SVGAGI (reference sequence). CDR3 sequence: CASGYSGEQYF. The CDR3 DNA follows: TGTGCCAGCGGTTACTCGGGTGAGCAGTACTTC.

Many counts were recorded for this clonotype. The CDR3 DNA reads as TGTGCCAGCAGCCGGAGATGGGGTGGGGAAGAGACCCAGTACTTC. It translates to CASSRRWGGEETQYF. The V call is TRBV7-2, the J call TRBJ2-5; D gene ambiguous. V was pared by 5 bases and J by 3 bases, with 16 bases between. The CDR3 has 15 amino acids. Per the germline V gene, CDR1 is SGHTA and CDR2 is FQGNSA.

The chain recombines TRBV20-1 with TRBJ1-6, with a tentative D call TRBD1 (6 bases). The ends were cut back, 0 bases at V and 5 bases at J, with 17 bases in the middle. Germline V lookup: CDR1 DFQATT, CDR2 SNEGSKA (reference sequence). The CDR3 totals 17 residues. The DNA of the CDR3 is TGCAGTGCTAGAGACCCATCGGGGGCAGGAAATAATTCACCCCTCCACTTT. It is translated as CSARDPSGAGNNSPLHF.